These 8 T cell receptor beta chains share one sample of origin, sequenced in a study of CD8 T cells in Susac syndrome. The RNA input was roughly 0.45 to 1 ug, and it was reverse transcribed with random hexamers. TCRdb itself ran the immunoSEQ multiplex PCR reads through MiXCR, one entry per CDR3 protein. Of under 85,000 distinct CDR3 sequences listed, 94% were seen once; the top ten hold 0.85% to 1%. Material: CD8+ T cells from PBMCs. The receptors shown here come from a human donor with Susac syndrome.

This clonotype was detected a few times. Written as DNA, the CDR3 is TGTGCCAGCAGCGGGAGCTCCTACAATGAGCAGTTCTTC. Amino acids: CASSGSSYNEQFF. This chain connects TRBV7-3 to TRBJ2-1; TRBD2 might be the D (5 bases). Per germline, CDR1 SGHTA and CDR2 FQGTGA. This CDR3 comprises 13 residues. V dropped 5 bases and J dropped 0 bases, with 5 bases sitting between them.

The V and J genes are TRBV11-1 and TRBJ2-7, with D unclear. CDR1 and CDR2 (germline): SGHAT, FQDESV (reference sequence). This CDR3 has 12 amino acids. V shed 4 bases and J shed 4 bases, with 8 bases lying between them. DNA for the CDR3: TGTGCCAGCAGCTCAACCGGTTACGAGCAGTACTTC. This sequence encodes CASSSTGYEQYF.

The V gene is TRBV30, the J gene TRBJ2-1, with no clear D. CDR1 and CDR2 from the germline V gene are GTSNPN and SVGIG (reference sequence). The CDR3 is 13 residues long. Between the trimmed V and J ends, which lost 0 bases and 0 bases, there was a span of 3 bases. The CDR3 loop reads CAWSVISYNEQFF. In DNA, the CDR3 is TGTGCCTGGAGTGTAATCTCCTACAATGAGCAGTTCTTC.

The genes are TRBV7-9 and TRBJ2-3; D call uncertain. Deletions cut 4 bases from V and 6 bases from J, with 11 bases between. Germline lookup yields CDR1 SEHNR and CDR2 FQNEAQ (reference sequence). The CDR3 spans 13 residues. The CDR3 loop is CASSSSVEDTQYF. In DNA form, the CDR3 reads TGTGCCAGCAGCTCCTCTGTGGAGGATACGCAGTATTTT.

The genes are TRBV19 and TRBJ1-5, with 9 bases that match TRBD1. This CDR3 spans 16 amino acids. In germline, CDR1 is LNHDA, CDR2 SQIVND (reference sequence). The junction had 11 bases not matched to a gene; V was cut back by 5 bases and J by 6 bases. Here the CDR3 reads CASSVGTGILGQPQHF. The CDR3 DNA reads as TGTGCCAGTAGTGTCGGGACAGGGATTTTGGGTCAGCCCCAGCATTTT. Drawing the rest from reference TRBV19 and TRBJ1-5, the complete variable domain is DGGITQSPKYLFRKEGQNVTLSCEQNLNHDAMYWYRQDPGQGLRLIYYSQIVNDFQKGDIAEGYSVSREKKESFPLTVTSAQKNPTAFYLCASSVGTGILGQPQHFGDGTRLSIL.

CDR3 loop: CSASLSRDNEQYF. The CDR3 DNA follows: TGCAGTGCAAGTTTGTCCCGCGATAACGAGCAGTACTTC. The J gene is TRBJ2-7, the V gene TRBV20-1; D is ambiguous. V dropped 6 bases and J dropped 5 bases, with 17 bases sitting between them. This CDR3 spans 13 amino acids. CDR1 is DFQATT, CDR2 SNEGSKA, per germline (reference sequence).

V is TRBV10-3 and J is TRBJ1-5; 7 nucleotides match TRBD1. There are 15 residues in the CDR3. Per germline, CDR1 ENHRY and CDR2 SYGVKD. Trimming removed 7 bases from V and 2 bases from J; junction bases left unmatched: 8. CDR3 nucleotide sequence: TGTGCCATCAACGACAGGGCGACGGGCAATCAGCCCCAGCATTTT. Protein product: CAINDRATGNQPQHF.

The chain has TRBV27 and TRBJ2-3; D might be TRBD1 or TRBD2, each matching 5 bases. Germline values: CDR1 MNHEY, CDR2 SMNVEV (reference sequence). CDR3 length: 12 residues. Trimming cost V 4 bases and J 4 bases, with 6 bases left between them. This CDR3 reads CASSWDADTQYF. The CDR3 DNA follows: TGTGCCAGCAGTTGGGACGCAGATACGCAGTATTTT.